Sequencing of this T cell receptor (beta chain) was carried out in a study of T-cell memory formation after mild COVID-19. Across the whole study: Largely donor-specific sequence clusters came from two donors. The study's findings and limits: Later expanders leaned CD4+, whereas day 15 to 85 contracting clones were balanced CD4/CD8.

In this sample, this clonotype turned up many times. Its antigen is undetermined. Employing constant-segment primers, 5'RACE generated TCR alpha and TCR beta cDNA libraries bearing sample barcodes and UMIs. A single record per CDR3 protein comes from TCRdb applying MiXCR to the 5' RACE reads. The sample holds 30,000 to 40,000 distinct CDR3 sequences; 11% are singletons and the top ten take over 25%. Trimming pared 2 bases from V and 4 bases from J, leaving 11 bases between. This CDR3 comprises 14 residues. The germline CDR1 and CDR2 sequences are SGHVS and FQNEAQ. This clonotype was sampled from a man younger than 30 who had mild COVID-19 (a few samples of this study predate the infection). Cell type and time point are not known. V is TRBV7-8 and J is TRBJ1-1; maybe TRBD1 (6 bases). What was sequenced was PBMCs or a T cell subset sorted from them (not recorded which). CDR3 sequence reads: CASSLRPQGTEAFF. CDR3 nucleotide sequence: TGTGCCAGCAGCTTACGGCCACAGGGCACTGAAGCTTTCTTT.